The next 13 T cell receptor beta chains were all read from a single sample in a study of blood T cell repertoires in COVID-19. Sequencing was performed with immunoSEQ multiplex PCR; in TCRdb, only in-frame clones are kept and a portion is missing. The sample contains 85,000 to 120,000 clones, approximately 84% of which appear only once. The sequenced sample consisted of peripheral blood. Receptor source: a man in his forties or fifties with active or convalescent COVID-19.

The chain recombines TRBV18 with TRBJ1-5; the match to TRBD1 covers 10 bases. Unmatched junction bases numbered 7, after V lost 3 bases and J lost 5 bases. In germline, CDR1 is KGHSH, CDR2 LQKENI. CDR3 length: 16 amino acids. The CDR3 loop is CASSPTGQGVYQPQHF. In DNA form, the CDR3 reads TGTGCCAGCTCACCGACCGGACAGGGGGTATATCAGCCCCAGCATTTT.

In DNA form, the CDR3 reads TGTGCCAGCTCGCGTGCGGGACAGGGGAGCTCTGGGGCCAACGTCCTGACTTTC. Its translation is CASSRAGQGSSGANVLTF. V is TRBV18 and J is TRBJ2-6, with 10 bases aligning to TRBD1. V shed 6 bases, J shed 0 bases, and the junction held 8 bases outside the gene matches. The germline gives CDR1 KGHSH, CDR2 LQKENI. The CDR3 spans 18 residues.

This clone appeared once. The chain is built from TRBV7-9 and TRBJ2-7, with D possibly being TRBD2 (6 bases). This CDR3 has 16 amino acids. V lost 5 bases to trimming and J lost 0 bases, with 17 bases between them. CDR1 and CDR2 from the germline V gene are SEHNR and FQNEAQ (reference sequence). This CDR3 is CASSRFAGGFSYEQYF. CDR3 coding DNA: TGTGCCAGCAGCCGTTTCGCCGGGGGTTTCTCCTACGAGCAGTACTTC.

This clone has a count of ten or more. V usage is TRBV2 and J usage is TRBJ1-1, with D hard to call. Looked up from germline, CDR1 is SNHLY and CDR2 is FYNNEI. CDR3 length equals 13 residues. Trimming stripped 2 bases from V and 6 bases from J, with 10 bases between. Here the CDR3 reads CASSELREAEAFF. The CDR3 DNA reads as TGTGCCAGCAGTGAACTTCGGGAGGCTGAAGCTTTCTTT.

V usage is TRBV19 and J usage is TRBJ1-2; D is ambiguous. CDR3 size: 13 residues. The V and J ends lost 4 bases and 2 bases respectively, with 8 bases between them. The germline CDR1 and CDR2 sequences are LNHDA and SQIVND (reference sequence). DNA for the CDR3: TGTGCCAGTAGTACACAAAGAAACTATGGCTACACCTTC. This translates into CASSTQRNYGYTF. Based on the CDR3 plus reference TRBV19 and TRBJ1-2, the full variable domain is DGGITQSPKYLFRKEGQNVTLSCEQNLNHDAMYWYRQDPGQGLRLIYYSQIVNDFQKGDIAEGYSVSREKKESFPLTVTSAQKNPTAFYLCASSTQRNYGYTFGSGTRLTVV.

The chain couples TRBV5-4 to TRBJ1-1, with 9 bases fitting TRBD1. CDR3 size: 16 residues. From germline, CDR1 is SGHNT and CDR2 YYREEE (reference sequence). V trimming: 5 bases; J trimming: 0 bases; junction bases outside the gene matches: 8. Written as DNA, the CDR3 is TGTGCCAGCAGGCCGACAGGGGGGTCGATGAACACTGAAGCTTTCTTT. Its translation is CASRPTGGSMNTEAFF.

The chain is built from TRBV18 and TRBJ2-1; D ambiguous. This CDR3 has 16 residues. V gave up 0 bases and J gave up 0 bases, with 9 bases separating them. Germline CDR1 and CDR2: KGHSH and LQKENI. For the CDR3, the DNA is TGTGCCAGCTCACCACCTCGGCAGGACTCCTACAATGAGCAGTTCTTC. This translates into CASSPPRQDSYNEQFF.

The chain has TRBV15 and TRBJ2-3, with TRBD2 identical over 7 bases. Germline values: CDR1 LNHNV, CDR2 YYDKDF (reference sequence). The CDR3 runs 17 residues. Trimming at V came to 5 bases and at J to 0 bases, leaving 11 bases not matched to a gene. Written as DNA, the CDR3 is TGTGCCACCAGCTATGGTTGGGCGGGGGTCAGCACAGATACGCAGTATTTT. Encoded protein: CATSYGWAGVSTDTQYF.

V is TRBV6-6 and J is TRBJ1-2, with unresolved D. V was pared by 5 bases and J by 0 bases, with 13 bases between. The germline V gene encodes CDR1 MNHNY and CDR2 SVGAGI (reference sequence). The CDR3 spans 15 residues. In nucleotides, the CDR3 is TGTGCCAGCAGTGCTCAGTGGCCCGCTAACTATGGCTACACCTTC. This sequence encodes CASSAQWPANYGYTF.

The chain joins TRBV9 to TRBJ2-1, with 7 positions matching TRBD1. The junction had 18 bases not matched to a gene; V was cut back by 4 bases and J by 8 bases. The CDR3 sequence is 17 residues long. Germline assignment: CDR1 SGDLS and CDR2 YYNGEE. CDR3: CASSNNPDRPQAYEQFF. Written as DNA, the CDR3 is TGTGCCAGCAGCAATAACCCGGACAGGCCCCAGGCCTATGAGCAGTTCTTC. Combining the CDR3 with reference TRBV9 and TRBJ2-1 gives the whole variable domain DSGVTQTPKHLITATGQRVTLRCSPRSGDLSVYWYQQSLDQGLQFLIQYYNGEERAKGNILERFSAQQFPDLHSELNLSSLELGDSALYFCASSNNPDRPQAYEQFFGPGTRLTVL.

The CDR3 loop reads CASSPGAMGNTEAFF. The DNA for the CDR3 is TGTGCCAGCAGCCCAGGGGCCATGGGGAACACTGAAGCTTTCTTT. The rearrangement joins TRBV7-3 to TRBJ1-1; D might be TRBD1 (6 bases). Germline CDR1 reads SGHTA; CDR2 reads FQGTGA. This CDR3 spans 15 amino acids. The V and J ends lost 5 bases and 1 base respectively, with 14 bases between them.

This clone was counted only a few times. The V call is TRBV12-3 or TRBV12-4, the J call TRBJ1-3; the D is unclear. V shed 6 bases and J shed 4 bases, with 10 bases lying between them. The CDR3 contains 13 residues. Here the CDR3 DNA reads TGTGCCAGCAGGTTAAATGTAGGAAACACCATATATTTT. This translates into CASRLNVGNTIYF.

The chain employs TRBV7-9 and TRBJ2-7; D unclear. Deletions cut 5 bases from V and 4 bases from J, with 9 bases between. Germline V gene sequence: CDR1 SEHNR, CDR2 FQNEAQ (reference sequence). This CDR3 spans 12 amino acids. CDR3 nucleotide sequence: TGTGCCAGCAGCCCTCGTTTGTACGAGCAGTACTTC. This translates into CASSPRLYEQYF.